The 18 T cell receptor beta chains presented below share a single source sample, sequenced in a study of T cells in Graves' hyperthyroidism and ophthalmopathy. The TCR beta CDR3 regions underwent amplification using RNA transcripts as the source. In the first-round RT-PCR of the TCR CDR3, the HTBI primer set was used. TCRdb re-derived calls from the multiplex PCR reads in MiXCR, one entry per CDR3 protein. The data contain about 400,000 distinct CDR3 sequences, over 12% of them singletons. The sequencing input was blood. The receptors stem from a man in his fifties with Graves' ophthalmopathy.

The chain employs TRBV28 and TRBJ1-6; D is undetermined. CDR1 is MDHEN, CDR2 SYDVKM, per germline. Deletions cut 5 bases from V and 7 bases from J, with 3 bases between. CDR3 length: 11 residues. Here the CDR3 reads CASSLNSPLHF. The CDR3 coding sequence is TGTGCCAGCAGTCTAAATTCACCCCTCCACTTT.

This clonotype was detected many times. The V call is TRBV11-2, the J call TRBJ1-2; D is possibly TRBD1 (5 bases). V was pared by 5 bases and J by 4 bases, with 17 bases between. Germline CDR1 reads SGHAT; CDR2 reads FQNNGV. The CDR3 has 15 residues. In DNA form, the CDR3 reads TGTGCCAGCAGCCTCTCGTGGACAAGAGGCTATGGCTACACCTTC. Its translation is CASSLSWTRGYGYTF. Together with reference TRBV11-2 and TRBJ1-2, the CDR3 gives the full variable domain: EAGVAQSPRYKIIEKRQSVAFWCNPISGHATLYWYQQILGQGPKLLIQFQNNGVVDDSQLPKDRFSAERLKGVDSTLKIQPAKLEDSAVYLCASSLSWTRGYGYTFGSGTRLTVV.

At least ten counts were recorded for this clonotype. V is TRBV6-1 and J is TRBJ2-1; D is possibly TRBD2 (6 bases). CDR3 length equals 17 residues. Trimming took off 7 bases at V and 1 base at J, with 20 bases between the two ends. The V gene's germline CDR1 is MNHNS and CDR2 SASEGT. The CDR3 protein is CASTPDWDSLSYNEQFF. The CDR3 DNA reads as TGTGCCAGCACTCCCGATTGGGACTCCCTTTCCTACAATGAGCAGTTCTTC.

In this sample, this clonotype turned up a few times. V gene TRBV19 combines with J gene TRBJ2-7, with TRBD1 matching 11 bases. The CDR3 totals 13 residues. Germline CDR1 and CDR2: LNHDA and SQIVND (reference sequence). Trimming at V came to 8 bases and at J to 6 bases, leaving 6 bases not matched to a gene. The CDR3 sequence is CASLGQGAVEQYF. For the CDR3, the DNA is TGTGCCAGTCTCGGACAGGGGGCTGTCGAGCAGTACTTC.

This clonotype has a count of ten or more. CDR3 DNA sequence: TGTGCCAGCAGCCTTCTGGGAACTGAAGCTTTCTTT. Residues: CASSLLGTEAFF. The V call is TRBV3-1, the J call TRBJ1-1; no clear D. Germline lookup yields CDR1 LGHDT and CDR2 YNNKEL (reference sequence). Between the trimmed V and J ends, which lost 4 bases and 5 bases, there was a span of 8 bases. This CDR3 is built from 12 residues.

This clonotype was detected ten times or more. Sequence at one end of the junction differs from germline and may be a read error. V gene TRBV7-7 combines with J gene TRBJ2-7; D is uncertain. The CDR3 sequence is 15 residues long. From germline, CDR1 is SSHAT and CDR2 FNYEAQ (reference sequence). The DNA of the CDR3 is TGTGCTAGCAGCTTATCGAGTCAACCTCCCTACGAGCAGTACTTC. This gives the protein CASSLSSQPPYEQYF.

This clonotype was counted ten times or more. The CDR3, as DNA: TGTGCCAGCCGTGACAGGATCTCCTACGAGCAGTACTTC. Residues: CASRDRISYEQYF. The V gene is TRBV12-3 or TRBV12-4, the J gene TRBJ2-7, with D possibly TRBD1 on 6 matching bases. This CDR3 contains 13 residues. Trimming took 8 bases from V and 0 from J, leaving 11 bases between them.

Details on this clonotype: One end of the junction is discordant with germline, which a read error may explain. The J gene is TRBJ2-1, the V gene TRBV2; D is ambiguous. The germline CDR1 and CDR2 sequences are SNHLY and FYNNEI. The CDR3 totals 12 residues. The CDR3 spells CASSDQNNEQSF. DNA for the CDR3: TGTGCCAGCAGTGACCAAAACAATGAGCAGTCCTTC.

Comment on this clonotype: This may be a read error, as it is one base from a much larger clone. V is TRBV20-1 and J is TRBJ2-3; D perhaps matches TRBD1 (5 bases). V lost 5 bases, J lost 10 bases, and 16 bases lay in between. CDR1 DFQATT and CDR2 SNEGSKA come from the germline V gene (reference sequence). The CDR3 extends over 12 amino acids. The chain's CDR3 is CSAPKGVDAQYF. The CDR3 DNA follows: TGCAGTGCTCCTAAAGGGGTGGATGCGCAGTATTTT.

The sample holds many counts of this clonotype. V usage is TRBV30 and J usage is TRBJ2-1; the D call may be TRBD1 or TRBD2 (5 bases each). The CDR3 sequence is 15 residues long. Germline-derived CDR1 and CDR2 are GTSNPN and SVGIG (reference sequence). Trimming took 4 bases from V and 3 from J, leaving 16 bases between them. DNA of the CDR3: TGTGCCTGGACCGGGACGGCAAAAGGCTACAATGAGCAGTTCTTC. Translating gives CAWTGTAKGYNEQFF.

This clonotype was recorded at least ten times. This chain links TRBV5-1 with TRBJ2-5; no reliable D call. The ends were cut back, 3 bases at V and 5 bases at J, with 11 bases in the middle. The CDR3 totals 13 residues. CDR1 and CDR2 from the germline V gene are SGHRS and YFSETQ. In DNA form, the CDR3 reads TGCGCCAGCAGCTCGGTCCTGGCCGAGACCCAGTACTTC. This codes for CASSSVLAETQYF.

This clonotype has just a few counts. In nucleotides, the CDR3 is TGCAGTGAGGAACAGGGATCGGGCACCGGGGAGCTGTTTTTT. Translated: CSEEQGSGTGELFF. The chain carries TRBV20-1 and TRBJ2-2; TRBD1 is a possible D gene (6 bases). V lost 7 bases, J lost 4 bases, and 16 bases lay in between. From germline, CDR1 is DFQATT and CDR2 SNEGSKA (reference sequence). The CDR3 runs 14 residues.

This clonotype has ten or more counts. The gene calls are TRBV2 and TRBJ2-7; TRBD2 matches 10 bases. Germline CDR1 is SNHLY and CDR2 is FYNNEI. V lost 6 bases and J lost 4; bases outside the gene matches: 9. There are 15 residues in the CDR3. The CDR3 sequence is CASRTGTSGTYEQYF. CDR3 in DNA: TGTGCCAGCAGGACGGGAACTAGCGGGACTTACGAGCAGTACTTC.

In nucleotides, the CDR3 is TGTGCCAGCAGCTTAGTTGGCGAGGCGAAGGGAGAGACCCAGTACTTC. Translated, it gives CASSLVGEAKGETQYF. The chain has TRBV7-9 and TRBJ2-5; unclear D gene. V was cut by 1 base and J by 4 bases, with 16 bases left in between. The CDR3 contains 16 residues. Germline CDR1 SEHNR, CDR2 FQNEAQ (reference sequence).

The chain carries TRBV2 and TRBJ1-5; 8 nucleotides match TRBD1. The J segment lost 14 bases and the V segment lost 5 bases, leaving 5 bases of the junction unmatched. CDR3 length: 11 amino acids. The germline CDR1 and CDR2 sequences are SNHLY and FYNNEI. The CDR3 nucleotides read TGTGCCAGCAGTCGGGACAGGCTGGAGCATTTT. Translation gives CASSRDRLEHF.

This clonotype was picked up many times. CDR3 amino acids: CATRKREETQETQYF. The CDR3 region has the DNA TGTGCCACCAGAAAGCGGGAGGAAACCCAAGAGACCCAGTACTTC. The chain is built from TRBV24-1 and TRBJ2-5; the match to TRBD2 covers 9 bases. The CDR3 contains 15 residues. J was trimmed by 1 base and V by 7 bases; bases with no gene match: 6. Germline V gene data show CDR1 as KGHDR and CDR2 as SFDVKD.

V usage is TRBV6-2 or TRBV6-3 and J usage is TRBJ2-5; 14 bases fit TRBD2. The germline V gene encodes CDR1 MNHEY and CDR2 SVGEGT. V shed 2 bases and J 1 base; nucleotides not matched to a gene: 3. The CDR3 runs 17 residues. The CDR3 DNA is TGTGCCAGCAGTTACGGGACTAGCGGGAGCCTCCAAGAGACCCAGTACTTC. Encoded protein: CASSYGTSGSLQETQYF.

This clonotype was found many times. The rearrangement uses TRBV5-1 and TRBJ2-7; 11 bases are shared with TRBD2. CDR1 is SGHRS and CDR2 is YFSETQ in the germline V gene. V gave up 4 bases and J gave up 0 bases; unmatched junction bases: 6. This CDR3 spans 16 amino acids. The CDR3 spells CASSAGLAAPSYEQYF. The CDR3 DNA reads TGCGCCAGCAGCGCGGGACTAGCGGCACCCTCCTACGAGCAGTACTTC.